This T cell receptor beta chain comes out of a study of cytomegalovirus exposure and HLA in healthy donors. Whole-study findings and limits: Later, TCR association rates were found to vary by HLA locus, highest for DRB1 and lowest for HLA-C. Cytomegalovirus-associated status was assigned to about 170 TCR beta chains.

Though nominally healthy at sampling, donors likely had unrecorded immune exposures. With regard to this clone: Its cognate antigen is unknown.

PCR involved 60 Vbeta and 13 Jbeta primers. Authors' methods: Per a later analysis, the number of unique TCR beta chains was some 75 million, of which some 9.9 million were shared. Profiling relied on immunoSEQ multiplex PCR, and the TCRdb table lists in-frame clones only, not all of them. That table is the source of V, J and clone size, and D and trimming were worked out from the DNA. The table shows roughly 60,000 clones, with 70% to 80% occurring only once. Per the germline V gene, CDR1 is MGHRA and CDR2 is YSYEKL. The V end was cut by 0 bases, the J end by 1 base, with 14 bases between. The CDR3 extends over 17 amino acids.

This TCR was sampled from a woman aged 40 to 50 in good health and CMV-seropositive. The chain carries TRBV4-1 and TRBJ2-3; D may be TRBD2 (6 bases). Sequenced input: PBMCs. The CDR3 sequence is CASSQEGLASGTDTQYF. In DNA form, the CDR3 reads TGCGCCAGCAGCCAAGAAGGGCTGGCTAGCGGCACAGATACGCAGTATTTT.